One and the same sample provided the 17 T cell receptor beta chains below, sequenced in a study of cytomegalovirus exposure and HLA in healthy donors. The PCR contained 60 Vbeta and 13 Jbeta primers. The data were produced by immunoSEQ multiplex PCR, yet TCRdb's version contains in-frame clones alone and is incomplete. The sample lists about 190,000 clones, over 70% seen once, with 3% to 4.5% in the top ten. The specimen was PBMCs. These receptors originate from a man aged 50-59 years in good health and CMV-seronegative.

This chain joins TRBV14 and TRBJ1-1, with D possibly TRBD1 on 5 matching bases. The CDR3 runs 13 residues. Trimming stripped 4 bases from V and 1 base from J, with 7 bases between. CDR1 is SGHDN, CDR2 FVKESK, per germline. Here the CDR3 reads CASSLQENTEAFF. The CDR3 region has the DNA TGTGCCAGCAGCCTACAGGAGAACACTGAAGCTTTCTTT.

The chain combines TRBV7-9 with TRBJ2-2, with D perhaps TRBD2 (6 bases). This CDR3 has 16 residues. Germline V gives CDR1 SEHNR, CDR2 FQNEAQ (reference sequence). Trimming took off 0 bases at V and 1 base at J, with 9 bases between the two ends. CDR3 in amino acids: CASSLALGGNTGELFF. The CDR3 coding sequence is TGTGCCAGCAGCTTAGCTTTGGGAGGGAACACCGGGGAGCTGTTTTTT. Using reference TRBV7-9 and TRBJ2-2 for the parts outside the CDR3, the full variable domain is DTGVSQNPRHKITKRGQNVTFRCDPISEHNRLYWYRQTLGQGPEFLTYFQNEAQLEKSRLLSDRFSAERPKGSFSTLEIQRTEQGDSAMYLCASSLALGGNTGELFFGEGSRLTVL.

This sequence joins TRBV11-3 and TRBJ1-3, with D unclear. Trimming stripped 5 bases from V and 8 bases from J, with 16 bases between. This CDR3 contains 14 residues. Germline loops: CDR1 SGHNT, CDR2 YENEEA. CDR3 sequence reads: CASSQEGRSDTIYF. CDR3 nucleotide sequence: TGTGCCAGCAGCCAAGAGGGCAGGTCGGACACCATATATTTT.

The chain combines TRBV5-1 with TRBJ1-2; TRBD1 aligns across 7 bases. This CDR3 has 14 residues. With V trimmed by 10 bases and J by 0 bases, 9 bases remained unmatched. Germline V gives CDR1 SGHRS, CDR2 YFSETQ. The CDR3 DNA sequence: TGCGCCTCAAGCCGGGACAGTGCTAACTATGGCTACACCTTC. Translating gives CASSRDSANYGYTF.

The rearrangement uses TRBV9 and TRBJ1-6; 7 bases are a match to TRBD1. The V gene end was trimmed by 0 bases and the J gene end by 10 bases; junction bases not matched to a gene: 1. Germline V gene lookup returns CDR1 SGDLS and CDR2 YYNGEE. CDR3 size: 13 residues. CDR3 in DNA: TGTGCCAGCAGCGTAGTGACAGGGTCACCCCTCCACTTT. It is translated as CASSVVTGSPLHF.

The gene calls are TRBV7-9 and TRBJ2-7, with TRBD1 as a possible D gene (5 bases). This CDR3 comprises 15 residues. The ends were cut back, 4 bases at V and 6 bases at J, with 19 bases in the middle. Germline assignment: CDR1 SEHNR and CDR2 FQNEAQ (reference sequence). As DNA, the CDR3 is TGTGCCAGCAGCTCCCTGGGCAGGGAAACTCGCGAGCAGTACTTC. Translation: CASSSLGRETREQYF.

This clone was picked up a small number of times. The chain employs TRBV2 and TRBJ1-5; 9 bases agree with TRBD1. V lost 6 bases, J lost 8 bases, and 8 bases stayed unmatched. Germline V lookup: CDR1 SNHLY, CDR2 FYNNEI. The CDR3 has 14 residues. The CDR3 is CASSRTGAGEPQHF. The DNA of the CDR3 is TGTGCCAGCAGCCGGACAGGGGCTGGGGAGCCCCAGCATTTT.

V and J are TRBV11-2 and TRBJ2-7; TRBD2 matches at 8 bases. CDR3 size: 15 residues. In germline, CDR1 is SGHAT, CDR2 FQNNGV. The ends lost 2 bases at V and 2 bases at J; junction bases unmatched: 5. CDR3 amino acids: CASSLLREGTYEQYF. DNA for the CDR3: TGTGCCAGCAGCTTATTACGGGAGGGGACCTACGAGCAGTACTTC.

The chain joins TRBV14 to TRBJ1-2; TRBD1 is a possible D gene (6 bases). This CDR3 region has 15 residues. Trimming removed 0 bases at V and 6 bases at J, with 14 bases between. Germline lookup yields CDR1 SGHDN and CDR2 FVKESK. CDR3 in amino acids: CASSQDPTGINGYTF. CDR3 nucleotides: TGTGCCAGCAGCCAAGATCCAACAGGGATTAATGGCTACACCTTC.

The chain employs TRBV7-2 and TRBJ1-5, with a weak D call TRBD1 (6 bases). Trimming stripped 1 base from V and 1 base from J, with 14 bases between. CDR3 length: 17 amino acids. Germline values: CDR1 SGHTA, CDR2 FQGNSA. For the CDR3, the DNA is TGTGCCAGCAGCTTAGGCGCAGGGGCTTGGAGCAATCAGCCCCAGCATTTT. It is translated as CASSLGAGAWSNQPQHF.

The rearrangement joins TRBV7-6 to TRBJ1-4; the D gene is possibly TRBD1 (5 bases). This CDR3 is 16 amino acids long. V was shortened by 5 bases and J by 2 bases, with 15 bases between the two germline ends. Germline CDR1 SGHVS, CDR2 FNYEAQ. CDR3 residues: CASSPKGFGTNEKLFF. CDR3 DNA sequence: TGTGCCAGCAGCCCAAAGGGGTTTGGGACTAATGAAAAACTGTTTTTT.

This chain links TRBV6-5 with TRBJ2-7; the D gene is possibly TRBD1 (6 bases). Trimming stripped 5 bases from V and 0 bases from J, with 11 bases between. Germline V CDR1 and CDR2: MNHEY, SVGAGI. This CDR3 region has 14 residues. The CDR3 loop is CASSPRGTSYEQYF. The CDR3 bases are TGTGCCAGCAGTCCAAGGGGGACCTCCTACGAGCAGTACTTC.

This sequence joins TRBV11-2 and TRBJ2-5; 8 nucleotides match TRBD2. CDR1 and CDR2 (germline): SGHAT, FQNNGV. The CDR3 is 15 amino acids. Trimming removed 4 bases from V and 5 bases from J; junction bases left unmatched: 9. CDR3 region: CASSSLAGGRETQYF. In nucleotides, the CDR3 is TGTGCCAGCAGCTCCTTGGCGGGGGGCAGGGAGACCCAGTACTTC. Supplemented by reference TRBV11-2 and TRBJ2-5, the full variable domain reads EAGVAQSPRYKIIEKRQSVAFWCNPISGHATLYWYQQILGQGPKLLIQFQNNGVVDDSQLPKDRFSAERLKGVDSTLKIQPAKLEDSAVYLCASSSLAGGRETQYFGPGTRLLVL.

This clone was recorded a few times. The V call is TRBV6-1, the J call TRBJ2-3; 8 bases align to TRBD2. Germline V gene data show CDR1 as MNHNS and CDR2 as SASEGT. The V gene end was trimmed by 8 bases and the J gene end by 8 bases; junction bases not matched to a gene: 12. The CDR3 is made up of 14 amino acids. In nucleotides, the CDR3 is TGTGCCAGCTCCGGGGGCGCGGGGGGAATTACGCAGTATTTT. As protein: CASSGGAGGITQYF.

The J gene is TRBJ1-4, the V gene TRBV5-1, with 8 bases identical to TRBD1. J gave up 8 bases and V 4 bases, and 7 bases lay outside the gene matches. There are 14 residues in the CDR3. Germline V gene data show CDR1 as SGHRS and CDR2 as YFSETQ. The CDR3 protein is CASSADRVREKLFF. The CDR3 DNA reads TGCGCCAGCAGCGCGGACAGGGTGAGAGAAAAACTGTTTTTT.

The chain uses TRBV19 and TRBJ1-2; D is unresolved. The V and J ends lost 5 bases and 5 bases respectively, with 9 bases between them. CDR1 and CDR2 (germline): LNHDA, SQIVND (reference sequence). CDR3 length: 12 amino acids. CDR3 DNA: TGTGCCAGTAGTCCCAGCGGATATGGCTACACCTTC. Amino acids: CASSPSGYGYTF. The variable domain in full, with the rest retrieved from reference TRBV19 and TRBJ1-2, is DGGITQSPKYLFRKEGQNVTLSCEQNLNHDAMYWYRQDPGQGLRLIYYSQIVNDFQKGDIAEGYSVSREKKESFPLTVTSAQKNPTAFYLCASSPSGYGYTFGSGTRLTVV.

The V and J genes are TRBV13 and TRBJ2-5; 11 bases match TRBD2. The CDR3 is made up of 15 amino acids. Germline lookup yields CDR1 PRHDT and CDR2 FYEKMQ (reference sequence). After removal of 5 bases from V and 4 bases from J, the junction contained 6 bases not matched to a gene. CDR3 sequence: CASSLYTSGGETQYF. Here the CDR3 DNA reads TGTGCCAGCAGCCTATATACTAGCGGGGGAGAGACCCAGTACTTC.